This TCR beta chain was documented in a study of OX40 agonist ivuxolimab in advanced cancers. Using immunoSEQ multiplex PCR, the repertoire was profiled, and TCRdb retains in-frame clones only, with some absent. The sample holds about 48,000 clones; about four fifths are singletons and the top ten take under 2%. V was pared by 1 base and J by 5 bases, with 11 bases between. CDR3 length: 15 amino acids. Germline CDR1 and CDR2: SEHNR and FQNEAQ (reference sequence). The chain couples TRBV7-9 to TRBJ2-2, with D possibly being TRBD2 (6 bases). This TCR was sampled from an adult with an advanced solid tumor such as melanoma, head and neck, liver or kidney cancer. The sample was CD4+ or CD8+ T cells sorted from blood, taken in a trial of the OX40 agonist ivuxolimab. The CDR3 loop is CASSLEYGGTGELFF. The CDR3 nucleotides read TGTGCCAGCAGCTTAGAGTACGGGGGTACCGGGGAGCTGTTTTTT. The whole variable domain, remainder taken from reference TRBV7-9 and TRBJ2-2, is DTGVSQNPRHKITKRGQNVTFRCDPISEHNRLYWYRQTLGQGPEFLTYFQNEAQLEKSRLLSDRFSAERPKGSFSTLEIQRTEQGDSAMYLCASSLEYGGTGELFFGEGSRLTVL.